This TCR beta chain was sequenced during a study of T cell responses to AZD1222 COVID-19 vaccine (dated by TCRdb to the early 2020s). For the study in its entirety: Because spike-specific TCR depth and breadth did not differ between the two schedules, AZD1222 recipients who got a second dose at roughly 4 weeks were pooled with those who got a second dose at roughly 12 weeks. A total of about 250 trial participants underwent TCR sequencing, of whom 200 to 220 had received two doses of AZD1222 and 26 had received two doses of the MenACWY control vaccine. Trial participants were enrolled by age into subgroups of 18-55, 56-69 and 70-plus years, and around 150, 28 and 57 TCR-sequenced participants, respectively, were included in these subgroups.

The germline V gene encodes CDR1 SEHNR and CDR2 FQNEAQ (reference sequence). Counted from cysteine to phenylalanine, this CDR3 has 16 amino acids. Only CDR3 DNA remains: 48 bases, in frame from the first base. Cut back by 0 bases and 4 bases, the V and J ends lie 13 bases apart. Details on this clone: Its antigen has not been determined. No clone much larger than this one lies a single base away; base qualities are absent.

What the study reported, not specific to this receptor: A significant rise in spike-specific TCR breadth and depth was observed after two AZD1222 doses relative to day 0 and relative to MenACWY recipients. The vaccine-associated CD4 TCRs covered the entire spike protein, and the dominant responses fell in regions 160-218 and 743-854. In the small 56-69-year group, the increase in depth fell short of significance, most likely because of low power. Most participants were white British and females outnumbered males, and the authors suggested that clonal diversity may have been underestimated. Conclusions about previously exposed vaccinees are limited, since just 5 or 6 AZD1222 recipients were seropositive for SARS-CoV-2 at baseline. Because no samples from the day 14 peak response were available, repertoires could be characterized only after the peak T cell response. Reportedly, almost half of the unique spike-specific TCRs recognized epitopes lying outside the regions that are mutated in the B.1.351 and B.1.1.7 variants.

The CDR3 regions of human TCRbeta chains were analyzed by immunosequencing. On the study's bioinformatics: TCRs in the repertoires were matched against a reference library of SARS-CoV-2-specific TCRs that had been generated with the MIRA antigen-specificity platform. Breadth meant the fraction of unique TCRs that were SARS-CoV-2-associated, whereas depth meant the fraction of total T cells that were SARS-CoV-2-associated. Using the MIRA data, each spike-specific TCR was assigned both to the spike region to which the TCR was reactive and to a CD4 or CD8 class. Log10-transformed breadth and depth values were compared by one-way ANOVA with Sidak's multiple comparisons tests. Held by TCRdb, this immuneACCESS table contains in-frame sequences only and omits some clones. Under half of the omission traces to an unresolved V gene where checked; the cause of the rest is unknown. V, J and clone size are those of that table, while D and trimming were read from the DNA. Across this sample there are approximately 100,000 clones, with 80% to 95% seen only once. Over 3.5% of the sample belongs to the ten largest clones.

What this sample's time point label stands for: baseline before first vaccination. Vaccinee samples came from UK trials COV001 and COV002, including a single-blind randomized controlled phase 2/3 trial of AZD1222 (ChAdOx1 nCoV-19) in healthy adults. Trial participant PBMC samples were collected at day 0 and day 28 after the second dose for TCRbeta chain sequencing. The rearranged segments are TRBV7-9 and TRBJ1-5, with TRBD1 perhaps the D gene, on 6 matching bases. The clonotype originates from an adult in good health. The material was peripheral blood, obtained on day 0 of AZD1222 vaccination. Read as DNA, the sequence is TGTGCCAGCAGCTTAGCGAGGGGGGCGGAAAATCAGCCCCAGCATTTT. This encodes CASSLARGAENQPQHF.